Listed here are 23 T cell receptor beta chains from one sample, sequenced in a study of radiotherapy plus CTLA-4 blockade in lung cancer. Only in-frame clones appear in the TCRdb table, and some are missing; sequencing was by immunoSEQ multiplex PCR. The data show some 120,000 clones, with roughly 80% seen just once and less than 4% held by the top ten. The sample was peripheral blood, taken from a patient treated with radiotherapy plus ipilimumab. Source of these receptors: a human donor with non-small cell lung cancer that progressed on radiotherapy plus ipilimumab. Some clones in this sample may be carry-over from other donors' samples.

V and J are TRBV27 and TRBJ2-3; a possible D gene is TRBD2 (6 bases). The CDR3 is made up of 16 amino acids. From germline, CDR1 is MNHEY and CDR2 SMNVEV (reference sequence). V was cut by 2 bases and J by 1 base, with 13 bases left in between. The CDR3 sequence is CASSLRLAVGTDTQYF. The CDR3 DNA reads TGTGCCAGCAGTTTAAGGTTAGCGGTGGGCACAGATACGCAGTATTTT.

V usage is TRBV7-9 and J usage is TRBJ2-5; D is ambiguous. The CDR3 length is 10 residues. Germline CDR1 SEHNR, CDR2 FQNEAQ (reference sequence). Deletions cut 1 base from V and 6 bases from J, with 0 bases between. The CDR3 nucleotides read TGTGCCAGCAGCTTAGAGACCCAGTACTTC. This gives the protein CASSLETQYF.

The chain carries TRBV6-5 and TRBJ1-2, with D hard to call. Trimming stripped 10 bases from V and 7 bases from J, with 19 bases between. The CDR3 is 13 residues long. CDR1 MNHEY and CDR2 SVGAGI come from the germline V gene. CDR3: CATIRSSGVGYTF. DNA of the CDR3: TGTGCCACCATAAGATCCTCCGGGGTTGGCTACACCTTC.

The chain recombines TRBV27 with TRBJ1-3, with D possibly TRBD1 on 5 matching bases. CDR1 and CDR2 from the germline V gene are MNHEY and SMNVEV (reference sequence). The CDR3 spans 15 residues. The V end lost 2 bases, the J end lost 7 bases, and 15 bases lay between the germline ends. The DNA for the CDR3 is TGTGCCAGCAGTTTAGAAGGGACTATTTCCAACACCATATATTTT. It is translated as CASSLEGTISNTIYF.

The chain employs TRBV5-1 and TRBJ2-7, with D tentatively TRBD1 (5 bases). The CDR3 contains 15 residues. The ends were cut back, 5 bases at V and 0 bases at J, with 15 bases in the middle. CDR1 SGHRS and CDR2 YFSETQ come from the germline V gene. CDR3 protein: CASSSLRQSSYEQYF. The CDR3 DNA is TGCGCCAGCAGTTCACTACGACAGTCCTCCTACGAGCAGTACTTC.

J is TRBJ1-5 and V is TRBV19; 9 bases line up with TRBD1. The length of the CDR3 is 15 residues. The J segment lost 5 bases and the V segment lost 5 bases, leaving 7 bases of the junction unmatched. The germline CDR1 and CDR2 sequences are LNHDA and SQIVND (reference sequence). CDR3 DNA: TGTGCCAGTAGTCCGGGACAGGGATCAGATCAGCCCCAGCATTTT. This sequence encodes CASSPGQGSDQPQHF.

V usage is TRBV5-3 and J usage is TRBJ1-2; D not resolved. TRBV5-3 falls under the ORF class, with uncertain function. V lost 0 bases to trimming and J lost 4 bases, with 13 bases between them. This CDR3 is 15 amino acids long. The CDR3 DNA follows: TGTGCCAGAAGCTTGGAAAGGGAGATGGGCTATGGCTACACCTTC. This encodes CARSLEREMGYGYTF.

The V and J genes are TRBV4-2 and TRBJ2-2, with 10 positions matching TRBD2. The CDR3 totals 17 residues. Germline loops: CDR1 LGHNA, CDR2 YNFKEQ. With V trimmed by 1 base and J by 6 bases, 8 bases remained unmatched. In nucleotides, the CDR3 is TGTGCCAGCAGCCAAGGAAGGGCTAGCGGGGGAGCCGGGGAGCTGTTTTTT. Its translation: CASSQGRASGGAGELFF.

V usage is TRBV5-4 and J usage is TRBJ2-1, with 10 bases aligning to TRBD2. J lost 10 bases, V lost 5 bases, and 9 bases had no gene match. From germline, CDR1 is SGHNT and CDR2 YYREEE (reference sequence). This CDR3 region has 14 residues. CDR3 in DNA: TGTGCCAGCAGTTTTCAGGATAGCGGGGGGGAGCAGTTCTTC. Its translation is CASSFQDSGGEQFF.

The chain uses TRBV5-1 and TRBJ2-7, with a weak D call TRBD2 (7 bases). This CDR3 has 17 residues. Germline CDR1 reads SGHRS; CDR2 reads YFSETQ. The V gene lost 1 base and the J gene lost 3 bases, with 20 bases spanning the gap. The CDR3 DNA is TGCGCCAGCAGCTTGTTCAGAGCCGGGGGGCAAAGCTACGAGCAGTACTTC. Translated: CASSLFRAGGQSYEQYF.

This chain's CDR3 is CATSRDLAGVGYEQFF. For the CDR3, the DNA is TGTGCCACCAGCAGAGATTTAGCGGGGGTGGGGTATGAGCAGTTCTTC. The chain combines TRBV15 with TRBJ2-1; TRBD2 agrees at 9 bases. J gave up 8 bases and V 0 bases, and 8 bases lay outside the gene matches. The CDR3 sequence is 16 residues long. CDR1 and CDR2 (germline): LNHNV, YYDKDF (reference sequence).

This chain's CDR3 is CASSLGTSGGYNEQFF. CDR3 DNA: TGTGCCAGCAGCTTAGGGACCAGCGGGGGTTACAATGAGCAGTTCTTC. This sequence joins TRBV11-2 and TRBJ2-1; 8 positions match TRBD2. The CDR3 length is 16 residues. Germline CDR1 SGHAT, CDR2 FQNNGV. V lost 1 base to trimming and J lost 4 bases; unmatched junction nucleotides: 6.

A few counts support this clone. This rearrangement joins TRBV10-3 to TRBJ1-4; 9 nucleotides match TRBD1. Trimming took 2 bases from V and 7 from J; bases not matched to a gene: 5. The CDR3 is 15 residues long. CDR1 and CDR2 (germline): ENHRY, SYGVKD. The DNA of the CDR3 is TGTGCCATCAGTGAGCTGGGACAGGGACGTGAAAAACTGTTTTTT. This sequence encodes CAISELGQGREKLFF.

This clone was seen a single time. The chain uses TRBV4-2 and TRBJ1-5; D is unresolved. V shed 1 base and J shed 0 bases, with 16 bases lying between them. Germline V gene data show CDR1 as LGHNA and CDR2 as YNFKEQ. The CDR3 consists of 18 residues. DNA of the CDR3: TGTGCCAGCAGCCAAGGTCCGGAGGAGCGGTATAGCAATCAGCCCCAGCATTTT. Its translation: CASSQGPEERYSNQPQHF.

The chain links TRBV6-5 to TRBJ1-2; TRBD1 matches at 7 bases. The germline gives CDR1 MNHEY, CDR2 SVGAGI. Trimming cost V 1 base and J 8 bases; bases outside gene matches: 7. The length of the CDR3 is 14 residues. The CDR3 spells CASSYLGQLGGYTF. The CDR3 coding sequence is TGTGCCAGCAGTTACTTGGGACAGCTGGGAGGCTACACCTTC.

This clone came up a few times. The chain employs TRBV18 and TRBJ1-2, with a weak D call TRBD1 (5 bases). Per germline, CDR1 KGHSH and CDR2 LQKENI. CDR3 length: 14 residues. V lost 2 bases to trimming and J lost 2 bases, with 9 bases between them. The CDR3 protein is CASSPSRANYGYTF. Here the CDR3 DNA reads TGTGCCAGCTCACCAAGCAGGGCCAACTATGGCTACACCTTC.

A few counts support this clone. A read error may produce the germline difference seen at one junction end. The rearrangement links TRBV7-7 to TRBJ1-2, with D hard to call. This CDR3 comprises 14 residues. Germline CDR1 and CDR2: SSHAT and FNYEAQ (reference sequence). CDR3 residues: CASSPMGANYGYTF. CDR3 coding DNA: TGTGCTAGCAGCCCTATGGGTGCTAACTATGGCTACACCTTC. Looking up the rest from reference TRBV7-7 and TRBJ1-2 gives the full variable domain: GAGVSQSPRYKVTKRGQDVTLRCDPISSHATLYWYQQALGQGPEFLTYFNYEAQPDKSGLPSDRFSAERPEGSISTLTIQRTEQRDSAMYRCASSPMGANYGYTFGSGTRLTVV.

The CDR3 is CASSQVADLEGTDTQYF. In DNA form, the CDR3 reads TGTGCCAGCAGCCAAGTGGCAGACTTGGAGGGCACAGATACGCAGTATTTT. The V gene is TRBV4-2, the J gene TRBJ2-3; possible D gene TRBD2, 5 bases. This CDR3 is 17 amino acids long. V lost 1 base to trimming and J lost 1 base, with 15 bases between them. Germline CDR1 reads LGHNA; CDR2 reads YNFKEQ.

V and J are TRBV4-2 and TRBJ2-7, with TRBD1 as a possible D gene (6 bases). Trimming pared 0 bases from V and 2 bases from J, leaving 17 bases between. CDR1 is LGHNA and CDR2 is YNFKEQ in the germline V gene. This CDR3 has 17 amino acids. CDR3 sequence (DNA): TGTGCCAGCAGCCAAGAAGGTGGACAGTTGCTTACCTACGAGCAGTACTTC. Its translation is CASSQEGGQLLTYEQYF.

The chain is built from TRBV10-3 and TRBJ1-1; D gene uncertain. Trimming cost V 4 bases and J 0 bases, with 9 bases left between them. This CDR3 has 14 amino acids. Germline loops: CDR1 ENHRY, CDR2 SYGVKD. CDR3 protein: CAISGSGMNTEAFF. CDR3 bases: TGTGCCATCAGTGGTTCCGGGATGAACACTGAAGCTTTCTTT.

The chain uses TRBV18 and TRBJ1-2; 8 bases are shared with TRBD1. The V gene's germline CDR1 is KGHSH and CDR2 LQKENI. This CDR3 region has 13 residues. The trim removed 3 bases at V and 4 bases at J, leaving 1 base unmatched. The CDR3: CASSPGTGYGYTF. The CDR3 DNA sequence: TGTGCCAGCTCACCTGGGACAGGCTATGGCTACACCTTC.

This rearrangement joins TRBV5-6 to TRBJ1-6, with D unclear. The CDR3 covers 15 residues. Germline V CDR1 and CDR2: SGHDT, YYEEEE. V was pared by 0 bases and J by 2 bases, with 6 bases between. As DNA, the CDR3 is TGTGCCAGCAGCTTGGCCGGGACCTATAATTCACCCCTCCACTTT. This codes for CASSLAGTYNSPLHF. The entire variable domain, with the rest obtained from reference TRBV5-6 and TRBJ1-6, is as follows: DAGVTQSPTHLIKTRGQQVTLRCSPKSGHDTVSWYQQALGQGPQFIFQYYEEEERQRGNFPDRFSGHQFPNYSSELNVNALLLGDSALYLCASSLAGTYNSPLHFGNGTRLTVT.

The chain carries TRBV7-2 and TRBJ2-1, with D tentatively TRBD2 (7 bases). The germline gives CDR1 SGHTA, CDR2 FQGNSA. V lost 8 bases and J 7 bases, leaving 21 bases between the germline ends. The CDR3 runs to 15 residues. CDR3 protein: CASGRGGALENEQFF. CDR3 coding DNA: TGTGCCAGCGGAAGAGGGGGGGCACTAGAAAATGAGCAGTTCTTC.